This T cell receptor (delta chain) originates from a study of γδ T cells in repeated Plasmodium falciparum infection. Study information: Donors were malaria-exposed Malian children or age- and gender-matched Australian children. Sampling occurred at baseline, pre-infection for selected infections, and 21 days post-infection.

Each sorted gammadelta sample had TRG and TRD chains sequenced. TCRdb reran clone calling via CATT on the multiplex PCR reads. In the table there are about 89,000 delta-chain clones, over 1.3% of which are singletons. This CDR3 comprises 21 residues. Looked up from germline, CDR1 is TSWWSYY and CDR2 is QGS. J lost 1 base, V lost 2 bases, and 20 bases had no gene match. This clone was observed at least ten times. Vgamma9/Vdelta2+ and Vdelta2-negative gammadelta T cells were flow-sorted from PBMC for bulk sequencing. Sample: gamma-delta T cells from blood. J is TRDJ1 and V is TRDV1; TRDD3 matches at 9 bases. The TCR was taken from a pool of human donors (malaria-infected and uninfected, not separated). The CDR3 DNA is TGTGCTCTTGGGGAATGGGGCCACCGCCTAAGATACTGGGGGACCACCGATAAACTCATCTTT. This codes for CALGEWGHRLRYWGTTDKLIF.